These T cell receptor beta chains were read from a single sample in a study of lymphopenia after photon versus proton radiotherapy. Produced via immunoSEQ multiplex PCR; TCRdb's table is partial and in-frame only. The sample holds 160,000 or so clones, about 85% seen once. The sample was peripheral blood, taken from a patient treated with photon-based radiotherapy. These receptor sequences come from a man aged 45-65 years with gastric cancer. CDR3s include the opening cysteine and the closing phenylalanine or tryptophan. A D gene is named only where the DNA matches it firmly. A clone size is listed for some rows: how often the clone was seen (once, few, many), or a class if it is expanded.

CDR3 protein,CDR3 DNA,J gene,D gene,V gene,CDR3 length,clone size
CAISEADRGRTEAFF,TGTGCCATCAGTGAGGCGGACAGGGGGAGGACTGAAGCTTTCTTT,TRBJ1-1,TRBD1,TRBV10-3,15,NA
CAWSATVNTEAFF,TGTGCCTGGAGCGCGACAGTGAACACTGAAGCTTTCTTT,TRBJ1-1,NA,TRBV30,13,NA
CASSTVWRGASYEQYF,TGTGCCAGCAGCACCGTGTGGCGGGGGGCTTCGTACGAGCAGTACTTC,TRBJ2-7,TRBD2,TRBV5-5,16,NA
CASSPLAGAVQETQYF,TGTGCCAGCAGTCCACTAGCGGGAGCCGTCCAAGAGACCCAGTACTTC,TRBJ2-5,TRBD2,TRBV25-1,16,once
CASRSPRDRRYSNQPQHF,TGTGCCAGCAGATCTCCTCGGGACAGGCGATATAGCAATCAGCCCCAGCATTTT,TRBJ1-5,TRBD1,TRBV28,18,NA
CASSPAALAGTETQYF,TGTGCCAGCAGCCCAGCGGCACTAGCGGGAACAGAGACCCAGTACTTC,TRBJ2-5,TRBD2,TRBV9,16,NA
CASRVRMNTEAFF,TGTGCCAGCAGGGTCCGTATGAACACTGAAGCTTTCTTT,TRBJ1-1,NA,TRBV28,13,NA
CASIGGTEAFF,TGTGCCAGCATTGGAGGCACTGAAGCTTTCTTT,TRBJ1-1,NA,TRBV28,11,NA
CAWSVAQGASGNTIYF,TGTGCCTGGAGTGTAGCACAGGGGGCTTCAGGAAACACCATATATTTT,TRBJ1-3,TRBD1,TRBV30,16,NA
CASSPDRGGYGYTF,TGTGCCAGCAGCCCGGACAGGGGGGGGTATGGCTACACCTTC,TRBJ1-2,TRBD1,TRBV5-6,14,NA
CASSQYGWVLAIYEQYF,TGCGCCAGCAGCCAATACGGTTGGGTACTGGCAATATACGAGCAGTACTTC,TRBJ2-7,NA,TRBV4-3,17,few
CAISGDLGYYGYTF,TGTGCCATCAGTGGGGACTTGGGGTACTATGGCTACACCTTC,TRBJ1-2,NA,TRBV10-3,14,NA
CASITSTETPYEQYF,TGTGCCAGCATCACCTCGACAGAAACGCCCTACGAGCAGTACTTC,TRBJ2-7,NA,TRBV2,15,NA
CASSPLWAAGGANEQFF,TGTGCCAGCAGCCCTCTATGGGCAGCGGGAGGCGCGAATGAGCAGTTCTTC,TRBJ2-1,TRBD2,TRBV11-2,17,NA
CAVFTPMNTEAFF,TGTGCCGTCTTTACCCCAATGAACACTGAAGCTTTCTTT,TRBJ1-1,NA,TRBV28,13,NA
CASSPSYRFPPTDTQYF,TGTGCCAGCAGCCCCTCCTACAGGTTTCCTCCGACAGATACGCAGTATTTT,TRBJ2-3,NA,TRBV14,17,NA
CASSVGQVSGANVLTF,TGTGCCAGTAGTGTGGGACAGGTTTCTGGGGCCAACGTCCTGACTTTC,TRBJ2-6,TRBD1,TRBV19,16,NA
CASSIGTGATYGYTF,TGTGCCAGCAGCATCGGGACAGGGGCTACCTATGGCTACACCTTC,TRBJ1-2,TRBD1,TRBV14,15,NA
CASSSNTAPAGELFF,TGCGCCAGCAGTTCAAACACAGCACCCGCCGGGGAGCTGTTTTTT,TRBJ2-2,NA,TRBV5-1,15,NA
CAWSHPRGGTEAFF,TGTGCCTGGAGCCATCCCCGGGGAGGCACTGAAGCTTTCTTT,TRBJ1-1,NA,TRBV30,14,few
CASSPGDSTQETQYF,TGCGCCAGCAGCCCCGGGGACAGCACACAAGAGACCCAGTACTTC,TRBJ2-5,TRBD1,TRBV4-3,15,once
CASRLDSTGANVLTF,TGTGCCAGCAGGCTAGACAGTACTGGGGCCAACGTCCTGACTTTC,TRBJ2-6,NA,TRBV2,15,NA
CASSERDRGSTEAFF,TGTGCCAGCAGCGAAAGGGACAGGGGCAGCACTGAAGCTTTCTTT,TRBJ1-1,NA,TRBV21-1,15,NA
CASSLDTSFHEQFF,TGTGCCAGCAGCTTAGATACTAGCTTCCATGAGCAGTTCTTC,TRBJ2-1,NA,TRBV5-4,14,NA
CASSVDRSTGELFF,TGTGCCAGCTCCGTCGACAGATCGACCGGGGAGCTGTTTTTT,TRBJ2-2,NA,TRBV5-4,14,NA
CASSTGGNYGYTF,TGTGCCAGCAGTACGGGTGGGAACTATGGCTACACCTTC,TRBJ1-2,NA,TRBV28,13,NA
CASSLLGSSTGNTIYF,TGTGCCAGCAGTTTACTAGGGAGCTCGACTGGAAACACCATATATTTT,TRBJ1-3,NA,TRBV6-6,16,NA
CASSPRQGAGGNTIYF,TGTGCCAGCAGCCCCCGACAGGGTGCGGGGGGAAACACCATATATTTT,TRBJ1-3,TRBD1,TRBV5-4,16,NA
CASSLVGTGGMNTEAFF,TGTGCCAGCAGCTTAGTAGGGACAGGGGGTATGAACACTGAAGCTTTCTTT,TRBJ1-1,TRBD1,TRBV7-8,17,NA
CASSRDQGSYGYTF,TGTGCCAGCAGTCGAGATCAGGGGTCCTATGGCTACACCTTC,TRBJ1-2,NA,TRBV5-4,14,NA
CASSQAPDGGGPRETQYF,TGCGCCAGCAGCCAAGCCCCGGACGGGGGAGGCCCTAGAGAGACCCAGTACTTC,TRBJ2-5,NA,TRBV4-1,18,NA
CASSILGVSFF,TGTGCCAGTAGTATATTGGGGGTAAGCTTCTTC,TRBJ2-1,NA,TRBV19,11,once
CASSPDTNTEAFF,TGTGCCAGCAGCCCCGACACCAACACTGAAGCTTTCTTT,TRBJ1-1,NA,TRBV2,13,NA
CASGSSGSPYEQYF,TGTGCTAGCGGTTCTAGCGGGAGTCCCTACGAGCAGTACTTC,TRBJ2-7,TRBD2,TRBV6-1,14,NA
CASSDVGRIGNTIYF,TGCGCCAGCAGTGACGTCGGCAGGATTGGAAACACCATATATTTT,TRBJ1-3,NA,TRBV10-2,15,NA
CASSSGGSLGKNTEAFF,TGTGCCAGCAGCTCAGGGGGAAGCCTGGGAAAGAACACTGAAGCTTTCTTT,TRBJ1-1,TRBD1,TRBV9,17,NA
CAISELRLAGEGTDTQYF,TGTGCCATCAGTGAATTACGACTAGCGGGAGAGGGCACAGATACGCAGTATTTT,TRBJ2-3,TRBD2,TRBV10-3,18,NA
CASSARQGAGETQYF,TGTGCCAGCAGTGCCCGACAGGGGGCAGGCGAGACCCAGTACTTC,TRBJ2-5,TRBD1,TRBV6-1,15,NA
CASSPDRDTQYF,TGTGCCAGCAGCCCAGACAGGGATACGCAGTATTTT,TRBJ2-3,NA,TRBV7-2,12,NA
CASSEGRDRAFF,TGTGCCAGCAGTGAAGGCAGGGATCGGGCTTTCTTT,TRBJ1-1,NA,TRBV25-1,12,many
CASSLAQGEQYF,TGTGCCAGCAGCTTGGCCCAAGGGGAGCAGTACTTC,TRBJ2-7,NA,TRBV5-6,12,NA
CASSLASNTEAFF,TGTGCCAGCAGCTTGGCTTCGAACACTGAAGCTTTCTTT,TRBJ1-1,NA,TRBV5-4,13,NA
CSVRGIDSYEQYF,TGCAGCGTCAGGGGGATAGACTCCTACGAGCAGTACTTC,TRBJ2-7,TRBD1,TRBV29-1,13,NA
CASSHSGQGRYEQYF,TGCGCCAGCAGCCATTCGGGACAGGGAAGATACGAGCAGTACTTC,TRBJ2-7,TRBD1,TRBV4-3,15,NA
CASSYGGTSSYNEQFF,TGTGCCAGCAGCTACGGCGGGACGAGCTCCTACAATGAGCAGTTCTTC,TRBJ2-1,NA,TRBV7-6,16,once
CASSPGLYQPQHF,TGTGCCAGCTCACCAGGACTCTATCAGCCCCAGCATTTT,TRBJ1-5,NA,TRBV18,13,NA